This T cell receptor (beta chain) was sequenced during a study of response to subunit inactivated influenza vaccine. Germline V CDR1 and CDR2: SGHDT, YYEEEE. The CDR3 contains 13 residues. The V end lost 9 bases, the J end lost 6 bases, and 19 bases lay between the germline ends. On this clonotype: Its specificity is not known.

The study, taken as a whole, reports: A suggestion made by the authors is that each seasonal influenza vaccination recruits few new T cells.

TCRdb recomputed calls from the RT-PCR reads with MiXCR, one row per CDR3 protein. The sample lists about 570,000 distinct CDR3 sequences; 12% were seen once. The specimen was PBMCs from blood, collected on the day of vaccination. The receptor was isolated from a middle-aged man who received an inactivated influenza vaccine. The chain joins TRBV5-6 to TRBJ2-7; D uncertain. CDR3 in amino acids: CAMSPGTLCEQYF. In DNA, the CDR3 is TGTGCCATGAGCCCGGGCACCCTCTGCGAGCAGTACTTC.